One sample yielded the 5 T cell receptor beta chains listed below, sequenced in a study of shared clonotypes between healthy human individuals (dated by TCRdb to about 2020). Libraries came from the immunoSEQ multiplex PCR assay. Here the immuneACCESS table is served through TCRdb, limited to in-frame sequences with V and J called. Missing clones are a known gap in these copies; in checked studies unresolved V genes cover under half, and the rest lacks a known reason. The table for this sample lists about 1,500,000 clones; around 97% of them were counted only once. The top ten hold roughly 1.2% of the sample. Sequencing was carried out using naive CD4+ T cells sorted from blood. Sample cell subset or site, as interpreted from the label and publication: CD45RA+ positively selected. Receptor source: a young man in good health.

The rearrangement joins TRBV18 to TRBJ1-1; D unresolved. Germline V CDR1 and CDR2: KGHSH, LQKENI. The V end lost 2 bases, the J end lost 1 base, and 5 bases lay between the germline ends. CDR3 length equals 13 residues. CDR3 sequence: CASSPVKNTEAFF. DNA of the CDR3: TGTGCCAGCTCACCAGTCAAGAACACTGAAGCTTTCTTT. The entire variable domain, with the rest obtained from reference TRBV18 and TRBJ1-1, is as follows: NAGVMQNPRHLVRRRGQEARLRCSPMKGHSHVYWYRQLPEEGLKFMVYLQKENIIDESGMPKERFSAEFPKEGPSILRIQQVVRGDSAAYFCASSPVKNTEAFFGQGTRLTVV.

This clone was found once. The chain couples TRBV5-1 to TRBJ1-2, with 8 bases that match TRBD1. The V segment lost 0 bases and the J segment 8 bases; nucleotides outside the gene matches: 12. CDR3 length: 16 residues. The germline V gene has CDR1 SGHRS and CDR2 YFSETQ. In nucleotides, the CDR3 is TGCGCCAGCAGCTTGGTGGGTCTGGGGACAGGAGAAGGCTACACCTTC. Protein: CASSLVGLGTGEGYTF.

This sequence joins TRBV19 and TRBJ2-3; D is perhaps TRBD2 (5 bases). CDR1 is LNHDA and CDR2 is SQIVND in the germline V gene (reference sequence). V was shortened by 9 bases and J by 0 bases, with 13 bases between the two germline ends. The CDR3 loop spans 14 amino acids. The CDR3 DNA reads as TGTGCCAGCCGTGGCCGGGGAAGCACAGATACGCAGTATTTT. Encoded protein: CASRGRGSTDTQYF.

The chain uses TRBV4-3 and TRBJ2-3; the match to TRBD2 covers 9 bases. Germline V lookup: CDR1 LGHNA, CDR2 YSLEER. V dropped 2 bases and J dropped 0; count of bases not matched to a gene: 3. This CDR3 is 16 amino acids long. CDR3 DNA sequence: TGCGCCAGCAGCCAAACACTAGCGGGTAGCACAGATACGCAGTATTTT. It encodes CASSQTLAGSTDTQYF.

The V call is TRBV5-1, the J call TRBJ2-1; 13 bases match TRBD2. CDR3 length: 15 amino acids. Trimming at V came to 4 bases and at J to 6 bases, leaving 4 bases not matched to a gene. Germline CDR1 reads SGHRS; CDR2 reads YFSETQ. As DNA, the CDR3 is TGCGCCAGCAGCCTACTAGCGGGAGGGGGCAATGAGCAGTTCTTC. This sequence encodes CASSLLAGGGNEQFF. Filled out from reference TRBV5-1 and TRBJ2-1, the complete variable domain reads KAGVTQTPRYLIKTRGQQVTLSCSPISGHRSVSWYQQTPGQGLQFLFEYFSETQRNKGNFPGRFSGRQFSNSRSEMNVSTLELGDSALYLCASSLLAGGGNEQFFGPGTRLTVL.